This is a list of T cell receptor beta chains from one sample in a study of T cell responses to AZD1222 COVID-19 vaccine. Using immunoSEQ multiplex PCR, the repertoire was profiled, and TCRdb retains in-frame clones only, with some absent. This sample has approximately 100,000 clones; about nine tenths occur once, and the top ten carry approximately 5.4%. The sample was peripheral blood, taken on day 0 of AZD1222 vaccination. These receptors came from an adult in good health. Each CDR3 is given with its conserved first and last residue. Clone sizes are given selectively: once, few, many, or a class where the clone is expanded.

J gene	V gene	clone size	CDR3 length	CDR3 protein
TRBJ2-7	TRBV19	NA	16	CASSIAGGTVTYEQYF
TRBJ2-5	TRBV6-6	few	14	CASSPRGSPETQYF
TRBJ2-3	TRBV7-9	NA	16	CASSDKMGESTDTQYF
TRBJ2-3	TRBV27	NA	15	CASSYVRDRADTQYF
TRBJ1-4	TRBV11-2	NA	16	CASSLKDGRLGEKLFF
TRBJ1-1	TRBV6-5	few	11	CASSRGAEAFF
TRBJ1-6	TRBV11-2	NA	13	CASRGPWASPLHF
TRBJ1-2	TRBV5-6	NA	15	CASSSTADSFYGYTF
TRBJ1-5	TRBV18	NA	14	CASSPLGSNQPQHF
TRBJ1-1	TRBV9	NA	15	CASSPRGSLNTEAFF
TRBJ2-2	TRBV11-2	NA	16	CASSPGTRVARGEGFF
TRBJ2-2	TRBV7-2	NA	14	CASSRSGNTGELFF
TRBJ1-2	TRBV4-1	NA	15	CASSQVAGNDYGYTF
TRBJ1-5	TRBV30	NA	14	CAWSAGQGISPQHF
TRBJ2-5	TRBV5-5	NA	14	CASSLGQGVETQYF
TRBJ1-3	TRBV29-1	NA	13	CSVEIGAYGTIYF
TRBJ1-5	TRBV28	NA	12	CASSLRQTAGHF